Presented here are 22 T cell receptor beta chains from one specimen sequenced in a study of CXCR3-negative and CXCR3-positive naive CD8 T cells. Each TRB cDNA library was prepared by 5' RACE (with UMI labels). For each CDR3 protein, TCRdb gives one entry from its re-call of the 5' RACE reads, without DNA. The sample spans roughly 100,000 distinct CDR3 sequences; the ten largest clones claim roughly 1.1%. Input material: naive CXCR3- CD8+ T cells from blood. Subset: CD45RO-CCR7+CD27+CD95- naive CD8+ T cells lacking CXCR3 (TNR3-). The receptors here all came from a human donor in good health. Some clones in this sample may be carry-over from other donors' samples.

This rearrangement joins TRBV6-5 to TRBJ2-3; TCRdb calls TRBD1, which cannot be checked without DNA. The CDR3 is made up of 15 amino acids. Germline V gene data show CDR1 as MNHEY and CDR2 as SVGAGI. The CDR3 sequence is CASRSPGQSTDTQYF.

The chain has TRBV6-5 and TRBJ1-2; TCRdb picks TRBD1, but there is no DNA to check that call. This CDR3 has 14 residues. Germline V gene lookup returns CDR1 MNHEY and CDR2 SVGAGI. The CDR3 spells CASAGQGVYYGYTF.

CDR3 residues: CSVEGTGEEAFF. This rearrangement joins TRBV29-1 to TRBJ1-1; TCRdb gives TRBD1 as the D gene, but with no DNA this cannot be confirmed. The CDR3 length is 12 residues. Germline assignment: CDR1 SQVTM and CDR2 ANQGSEA.

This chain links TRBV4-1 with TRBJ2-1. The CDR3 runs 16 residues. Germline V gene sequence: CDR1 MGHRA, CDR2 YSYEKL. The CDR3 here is CASSQVGSSSYNEQFF.

This chain's CDR3 is CASSFRGWVSTDTQYF. The chain recombines TRBV5-1 with TRBJ2-3; as DNA is missing, the TRBD1 call by TCRdb cannot be tested. Germline CDR1 reads SGHRS; CDR2 reads YFSETQ. This CDR3 is 16 amino acids long.

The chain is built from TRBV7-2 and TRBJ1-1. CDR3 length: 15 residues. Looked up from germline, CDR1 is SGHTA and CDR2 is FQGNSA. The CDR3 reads CASSLGAGGGTEAFF.

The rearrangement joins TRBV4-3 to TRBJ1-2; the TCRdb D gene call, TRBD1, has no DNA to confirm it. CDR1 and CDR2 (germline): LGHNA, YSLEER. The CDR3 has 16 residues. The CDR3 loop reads CASSQEKEHRGNGYTF.

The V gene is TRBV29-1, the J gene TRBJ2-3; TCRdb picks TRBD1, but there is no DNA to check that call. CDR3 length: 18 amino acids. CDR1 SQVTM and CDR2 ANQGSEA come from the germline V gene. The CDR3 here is CSVSTDFSRGTVVDTQYF.

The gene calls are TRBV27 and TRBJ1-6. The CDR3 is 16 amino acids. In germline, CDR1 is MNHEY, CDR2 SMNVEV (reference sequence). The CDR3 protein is CASSRRQEPYNSPLHF.

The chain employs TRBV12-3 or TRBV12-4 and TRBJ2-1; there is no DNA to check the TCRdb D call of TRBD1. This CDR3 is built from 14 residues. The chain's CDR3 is CASTSAGLFNEQFF.

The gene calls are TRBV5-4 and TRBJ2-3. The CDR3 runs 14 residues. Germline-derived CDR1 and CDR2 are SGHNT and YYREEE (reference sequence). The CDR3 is CASSLAARTDTQYF.

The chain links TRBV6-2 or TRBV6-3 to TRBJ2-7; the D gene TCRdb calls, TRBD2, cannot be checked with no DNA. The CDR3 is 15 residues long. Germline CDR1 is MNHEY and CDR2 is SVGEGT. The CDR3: CASSSGTTFPYEQYF.

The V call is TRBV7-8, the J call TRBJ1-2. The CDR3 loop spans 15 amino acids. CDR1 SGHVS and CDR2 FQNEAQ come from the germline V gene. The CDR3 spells CASSPAAGSNYGYTF.

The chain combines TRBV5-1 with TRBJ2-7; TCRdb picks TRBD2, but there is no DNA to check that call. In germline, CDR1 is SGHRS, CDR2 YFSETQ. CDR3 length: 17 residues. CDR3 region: CASSLIPTSGRDYEQYF.

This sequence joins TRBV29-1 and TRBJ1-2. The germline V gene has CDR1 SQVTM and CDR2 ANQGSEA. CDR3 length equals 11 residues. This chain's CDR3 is CSVEWDYGYTF.

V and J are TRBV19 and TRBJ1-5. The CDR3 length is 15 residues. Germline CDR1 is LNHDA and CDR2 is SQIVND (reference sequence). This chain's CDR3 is CASRWYEGSNQPQHF. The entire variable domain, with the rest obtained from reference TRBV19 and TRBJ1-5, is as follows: DGGITQSPKYLFRKEGQNVTLSCEQNLNHDAMYWYRQDPGQGLRLIYYSQIVNDFQKGDIAEGYSVSREKKESFPLTVTSAQKNPTAFYLCASRWYEGSNQPQHFGDGTRLSIL.

CDR3 in amino acids: CASSAGTGTYEQYF. The rearrangement uses TRBV27 and TRBJ2-7; TCRdb picks TRBD1, but there is no DNA to check that call. Germline lookup yields CDR1 MNHEY and CDR2 SMNVEV (reference sequence). The CDR3 consists of 14 residues.

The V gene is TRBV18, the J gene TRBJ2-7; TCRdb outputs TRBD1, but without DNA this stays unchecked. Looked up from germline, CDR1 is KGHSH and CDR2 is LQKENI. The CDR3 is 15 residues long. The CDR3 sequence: CASSQGQATVYEQYF.

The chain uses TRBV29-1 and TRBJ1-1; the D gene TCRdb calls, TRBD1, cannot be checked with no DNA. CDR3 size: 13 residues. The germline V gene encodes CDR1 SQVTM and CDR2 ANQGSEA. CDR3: CSDGQGAGTEAFF. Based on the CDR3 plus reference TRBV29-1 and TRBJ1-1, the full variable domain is SAVISQKPSRDICQRGTSLTIQCQVDSQVTMMFWYRQQPGQSLTLIATANQGSEATYESGFVIDKFPISRPNLTFSTLTVSNMSPEDSSIYLCSDGQGAGTEAFFGQGTRLTVV.

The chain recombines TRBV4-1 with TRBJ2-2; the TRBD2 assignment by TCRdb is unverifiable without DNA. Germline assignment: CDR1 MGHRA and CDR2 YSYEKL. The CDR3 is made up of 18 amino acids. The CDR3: CASSSTLRTSGIGGELFF.

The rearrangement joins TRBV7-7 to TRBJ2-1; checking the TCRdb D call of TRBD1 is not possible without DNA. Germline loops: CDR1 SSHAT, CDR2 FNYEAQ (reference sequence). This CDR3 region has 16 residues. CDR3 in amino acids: CASSLVVGDSTNEQFF.

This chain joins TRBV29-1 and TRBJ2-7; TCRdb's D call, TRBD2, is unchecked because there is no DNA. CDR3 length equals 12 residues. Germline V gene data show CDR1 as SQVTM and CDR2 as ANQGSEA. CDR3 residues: CSSDSGSGEQYF.